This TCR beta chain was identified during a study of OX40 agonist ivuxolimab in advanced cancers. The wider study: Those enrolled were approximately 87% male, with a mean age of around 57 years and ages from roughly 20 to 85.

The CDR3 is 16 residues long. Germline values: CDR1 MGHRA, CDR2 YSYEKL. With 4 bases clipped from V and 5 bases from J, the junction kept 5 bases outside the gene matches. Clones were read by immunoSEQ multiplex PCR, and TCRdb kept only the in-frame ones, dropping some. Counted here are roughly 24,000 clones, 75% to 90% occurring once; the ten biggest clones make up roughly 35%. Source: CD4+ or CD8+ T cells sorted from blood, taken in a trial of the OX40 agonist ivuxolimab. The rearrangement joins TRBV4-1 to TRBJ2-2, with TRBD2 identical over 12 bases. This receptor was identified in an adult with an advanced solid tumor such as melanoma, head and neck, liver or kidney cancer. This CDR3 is CASSPLAGGPTGELFF. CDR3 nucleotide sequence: TGCGCCAGCAGCCCCCTAGCGGGAGGGCCGACCGGGGAGCTGTTTTTT.